Included here is one T cell receptor beta chain sequence, with context. TCRdb's copy holds only in-frame clones and misses some; the assay was immunoSEQ multiplex PCR. The data hold about 170,000 clones, with roughly 85% observed a single time. This sample is part of a study of blood T cell repertoires in COVID-19. In the study overall: From T cells, B-cell-depleted T cells, or PBMCs came the material, which was cDNA or gDNA.

Looked up from germline, CDR1 is MNHNY and CDR2 is SVGAGI (reference sequence). Germline trimming cut 4 bases from V and 9 bases from J; bases unmatched to any gene: 6. CDR3 length equals 14 residues. V and J are TRBV6-6 and TRBJ2-1; 10 nucleotides align to TRBD1. Specimen: peripheral blood. The TCR sequence derives from a woman aged 80 or older with acute or convalescent COVID-19. The CDR3 DNA follows: TGTGCCAGCAGTTCGGGACAGGGGTTCGGTGAGCAGTTCTTC. Its translation is CASSSGQGFGEQFF.